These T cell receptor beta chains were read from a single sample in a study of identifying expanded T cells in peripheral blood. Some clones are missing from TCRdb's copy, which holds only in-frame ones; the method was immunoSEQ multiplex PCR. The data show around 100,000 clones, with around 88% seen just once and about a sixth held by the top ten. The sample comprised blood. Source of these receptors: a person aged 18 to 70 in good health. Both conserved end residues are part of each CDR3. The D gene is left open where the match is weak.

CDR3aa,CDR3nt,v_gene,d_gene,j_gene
CAISEFRTGPYGYTF,TGTGCCATCAGTGAGTTCCGGACAGGACCCTATGGCTACACCTTC,TRBV10-3,TRBD1,TRBJ1-2
CASSPRGGSSYNSPLHF,TGTGCCAGCAGCCCCCGGGGGGGGAGCTCCTATAATTCACCCCTCCACTTT,TRBV7-6,-,TRBJ1-6
CASSQASASSYNEQFF,TGCGCCAGCAGCCAAGCCTCAGCGAGCTCCTACAATGAGCAGTTCTTC,TRBV4-3,-,TRBJ2-1
CASSYQFEQFF,TGTGCCAGCAGCTACCAGTTTGAGCAGTTCTTC,TRBV7-6,-,TRBJ2-1
CASSLRQLGGANVLTF,TGTGCCAGCAGCCTGCGACAGTTAGGCGGGGCCAACGTCCTGACTTTC,TRBV5-4,-,TRBJ2-6
CASSRAQTGTYEQYF,TGTGCCAGCAGTAGGGCCCAGACAGGCACCTACGAGCAGTACTTC,TRBV6-5,-,TRBJ2-7
CASSFIRSSYNEQFF,TGTGCCAGCAGCTTTATCCGGAGTTCCTACAATGAGCAGTTCTTC,TRBV7-2,-,TRBJ2-1
CASSLRAGQGSSYEQYF,TGCGCCAGCAGCTTGCGAGCGGGACAGGGAAGCTCCTACGAGCAGTACTTC,TRBV5-1,TRBD1,TRBJ2-7
CASSLDDNQPQHF,TGTGCCAGCAGCTTGGACGACAATCAGCCCCAGCATTTT,TRBV5-4,-,TRBJ1-5
CASGIGLAGGLYF,TGTGCCAGCGGGATCGGACTAGCGGGGGGTCTGTACTTC,TRBV6-5,TRBD2,TRBJ2-7
CASSQDQLGPHYYGYTF,TGCGCCAGCAGCCAAGATCAGTTGGGACCCCACTACTATGGCTACACCTTC,TRBV4-3,-,TRBJ1-2
CASSYSDGHEAFF,TGTGCCAGCAGTTACTCGGACGGCCATGAAGCTTTCTTT,TRBV6-6,-,TRBJ1-1
CATSRDLSSGIYEQYF,TGTGCCACCAGCAGAGATCTCTCATCAGGGATCTACGAGCAGTACTTC,TRBV15,-,TRBJ2-7
CASSVDATVQETQYF,TGTGCCAGCAGCGTAGATGCGACAGTCCAAGAGACCCAGTACTTC,TRBV9,-,TRBJ2-5
CASSPPDRWEYNEQFF,TGCGCCAGCAGCCCCCCCGATAGGTGGGAGTACAATGAGCAGTTCTTC,TRBV5-1,-,TRBJ2-1
CASTHSGGLTYNEQFF,TGTGCCAGTACCCATAGCGGGGGGCTTACCTACAATGAGCAGTTCTTC,TRBV19,TRBD2,TRBJ2-1
CASSLGGYEQYF,TGCGCCAGCAGCTTGGGAGGCTACGAGCAGTACTTC,TRBV5-1,-,TRBJ2-7
CASSSRTTRGEKLFF,TGTGCCAGCAGTTCGCGGACAACGCGGGGTGAAAAACTGTTTTTT,TRBV6-6,-,TRBJ1-4
CATADRDISYEQYF,TGTGCCACGGCGGACAGGGATATATCCTACGAGCAGTACTTC,TRBV10-3,TRBD1,TRBJ2-7
CASSTQGLPQPQHF,TGTGCCAGCAGCACCCAGGGTTTGCCACAGCCCCAGCATTTT,TRBV7-2,-,TRBJ1-5
CASSYSISSNSPLHF,TGTGCCAGCAGTTACTCGATATCCTCTAATTCACCCCTCCACTTT,TRBV6-5,-,TRBJ1-6
CATSRGGTSRKETQYF,TGTGCCACCAGCAGAGGCGGGACTTCCCGAAAAGAGACCCAGTACTTC,TRBV15,-,TRBJ2-5